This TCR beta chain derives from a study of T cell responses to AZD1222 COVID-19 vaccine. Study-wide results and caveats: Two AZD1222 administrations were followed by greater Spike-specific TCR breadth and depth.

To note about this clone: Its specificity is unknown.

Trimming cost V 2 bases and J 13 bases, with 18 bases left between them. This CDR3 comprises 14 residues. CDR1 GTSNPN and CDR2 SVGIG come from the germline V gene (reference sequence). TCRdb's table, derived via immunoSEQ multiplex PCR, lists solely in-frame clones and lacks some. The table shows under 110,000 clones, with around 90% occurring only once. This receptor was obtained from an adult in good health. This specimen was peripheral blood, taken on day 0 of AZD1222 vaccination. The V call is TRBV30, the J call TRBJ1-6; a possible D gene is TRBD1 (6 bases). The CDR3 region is CAWSRRDTSVPLHF. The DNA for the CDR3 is TGTGCCTGGAGTAGACGGGACACCTCAGTTCCCCTCCACTTT.